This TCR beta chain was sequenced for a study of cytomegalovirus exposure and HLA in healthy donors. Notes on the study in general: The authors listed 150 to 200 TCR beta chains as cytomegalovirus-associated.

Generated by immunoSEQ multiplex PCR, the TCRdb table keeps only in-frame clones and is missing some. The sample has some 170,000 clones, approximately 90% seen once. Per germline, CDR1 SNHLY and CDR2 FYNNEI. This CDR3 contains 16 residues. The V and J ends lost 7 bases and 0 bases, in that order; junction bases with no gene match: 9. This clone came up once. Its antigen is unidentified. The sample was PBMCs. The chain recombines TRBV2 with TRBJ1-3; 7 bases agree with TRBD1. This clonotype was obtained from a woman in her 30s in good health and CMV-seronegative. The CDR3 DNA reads TGTGCCAGCAAGAGGGGACAGCCCCTCTCTGGAAACACCATATATTTT. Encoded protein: CASKRGQPLSGNTIYF.